Below, 17 T cell receptor beta chains from the same sample are listed, as sequenced in a study of blood T cell repertoires in COVID-19. Clones were read by immunoSEQ multiplex PCR, and TCRdb kept only the in-frame ones, dropping some. The sample includes approximately 90,000 clones, around 87% of them seen just once. Sequencing used peripheral blood. The receptors here all came from a human donor in a cohort sampled during active COVID-19.

V is TRBV6-6 and J is TRBJ1-1; possibly TRBD1 for D (5 bases). V lost 3 bases, J lost 5 bases, and 7 bases lay in between. Germline CDR1 and CDR2: MNHNY and SVGAGI (reference sequence). CDR3 length: 12 amino acids. CDR3: CASSYTGTEAFF. CDR3 DNA: TGTGCCAGCAGTTATACAGGAACTGAAGCTTTCTTT.

The CDR3 DNA reads TGTGCCTGGGGGAGGTTAGGCTACACCTTC. It translates to CAWGRLGYTF. The J gene is TRBJ1-2, the V gene TRBV30; D call uncertain. V was trimmed by 5 bases and J by 8 bases, leaving 9 bases between them. Germline V gene lookup returns CDR1 GTSNPN and CDR2 SVGIG (reference sequence). CDR3 length equals 10 residues.

The V gene is TRBV28, the J gene TRBJ1-3; D is unresolved. Germline V CDR1 and CDR2: MDHEN, SYDVKM. The V and J ends lost 7 bases and 16 bases respectively, with 20 bases between them. This CDR3 region has 12 residues. CDR3 sequence: CASNLKTGILYF. The CDR3, as DNA: TGTGCCAGCAACCTTAAGACCGGGATACTTTATTTT.

V gene TRBV24-1 combines with J gene TRBJ1-5; TRBD1 agrees at 9 bases. Germline CDR1 is KGHDR and CDR2 is SFDVKD. This CDR3 has 13 residues. J was trimmed by 4 bases and V by 9 bases; bases with no gene match: 3. This chain's CDR3 is CATQDRGNQPQHF. Here the CDR3 DNA reads TGTGCCACCCAGGACAGGGGAAATCAGCCCCAGCATTTT.

The rearrangement links TRBV6-5 to TRBJ1-5; D gene unclear. The CDR3 consists of 12 residues. Trimming removed 6 bases from V and 5 bases from J, with 8 bases in between. Germline loops: CDR1 MNHEY, CDR2 SVGAGI. CDR3 in DNA: TGTGCCAGCAGCCCGAGGGATCAGCCCCAGCATTTT. Translating it yields CASSPRDQPQHF.

The J gene is TRBJ1-1, the V gene TRBV6-2 or TRBV6-3, with D possibly being TRBD1 (6 bases). Germline CDR1 MNHEY, CDR2 SVGEGT. CDR3 size: 15 residues. Trimming shortened V by 2 bases and J by 8 bases, and 18 bases separated the two germline ends. The CDR3 reads CASSYARDTFGEAFF. CDR3 bases: TGTGCCAGCAGTTACGCGAGGGACACCTTTGGGGAAGCTTTCTTT.

This rearrangement joins TRBV11-2 to TRBJ2-7; a possible D gene is TRBD2 (6 bases). Germline V gene lookup returns CDR1 SGHAT and CDR2 FQNNGV. The CDR3 is 15 residues long. The germline V and J ends were trimmed by 4 bases and 4 bases, with 17 bases remaining between them. The DNA for the CDR3 is TGTGCCAGCAGCTCCGAGTGGGGGGTCGGATACGAGCAGTACTTC. It translates to CASSSEWGVGYEQYF.

The V and J genes are TRBV28 and TRBJ1-2; D unresolved. The CDR3 extends over 13 amino acids. CDR1 and CDR2 from the germline V gene are MDHEN and SYDVKM. V was clipped by 10 bases and J by 3 bases, with 15 bases between them. In DNA, the CDR3 is TGTGCCACCCATACCGGGGTCTACTATGGCTACACCTTC. It yields the protein CATHTGVYYGYTF.

The chain has TRBV30 and TRBJ2-7, with D perhaps matching TRBD2 (6 bases). The CDR3 length is 15 residues. In germline, CDR1 is GTSNPN, CDR2 SVGIG (reference sequence). Trimming cost V 2 bases and J 7 bases, with 21 bases left between them. The CDR3 protein is CAWSRFREIQVEQYF. Here the CDR3 DNA reads TGTGCCTGGAGTCGCTTCCGGGAGATCCAGGTGGAGCAGTACTTC.

This clone showed up just once. In DNA form, the CDR3 reads TGTGCCAGCACCCGCAGGGCGGTAGGCAATCAGCCCCAGCATTTT. This gives the protein CASTRRAVGNQPQHF. The chain recombines TRBV6-5 with TRBJ1-5; D is perhaps TRBD1 (5 bases). With 7 bases removed from V and 2 bases from J, the gap between germline ends came to 15 bases. The CDR3 totals 15 residues. Germline V CDR1 and CDR2: MNHEY, SVGAGI.

The chain uses TRBV19 and TRBJ2-1; D is perhaps TRBD2 (6 bases). CDR1 is LNHDA, CDR2 SQIVND, per germline (reference sequence). The V end was cut by 3 bases, the J end by 10 bases, with 16 bases between. The CDR3 has 14 residues. The CDR3 DNA sequence: TGTGCCAGTAGTATCCCCCCACTAGCACGGGAGCAGTTCTTC. Amino acids: CASSIPPLAREQFF. Using reference TRBV19 and TRBJ2-1 for the parts outside the CDR3, the full variable domain is DGGITQSPKYLFRKEGQNVTLSCEQNLNHDAMYWYRQDPGQGLRLIYYSQIVNDFQKGDIAEGYSVSREKKESFPLTVTSAQKNPTAFYLCASSIPPLAREQFFGPGTRLTVL.

The V gene is TRBV15, the J gene TRBJ2-1; 8 bases map to TRBD1. The V segment lost 5 bases and the J segment 2 bases; nucleotides outside the gene matches: 5. The CDR3 is made up of 15 amino acids. The V gene's germline CDR1 is LNHNV and CDR2 YYDKDF (reference sequence). The CDR3 DNA reads TGTGCCACCAGCGGGGGACAGGTCGCCTACAATGAGCAGTTCTTC. As protein: CATSGGQVAYNEQFF.

The rearrangement uses TRBV4-3 and TRBJ1-2; 12 positions match TRBD1. Germline V gene sequence: CDR1 LGHNA, CDR2 YSLEER. V was pared by 0 bases and J by 12 bases, with 5 bases of the junction left unmatched. The CDR3 covers 14 residues. In nucleotides, the CDR3 is TGCGCCAGCAGCCAAGATCGGGGACAGGGGGCGCACACCTTC. Residues: CASSQDRGQGAHTF.

This chain connects TRBV6-6 to TRBJ2-1; D perhaps matches TRBD1 (5 bases). The CDR3 loop spans 15 amino acids. V lost 6 bases and J 0 bases, leaving 12 bases between the germline ends. The germline V gene encodes CDR1 MNHNY and CDR2 SVGAGI (reference sequence). CDR3 protein: CASSSGQSSYNEQFF. CDR3 DNA: TGTGCCAGCAGCTCAGGACAAAGCTCCTACAATGAGCAGTTCTTC.

This clone was picked up a small number of times. This chain links TRBV21-1 with TRBJ1-5. TRBV21-1 corresponds to a pseudogene. The CDR3 totals 15 residues. In DNA form, the CDR3 reads TGTGCCAGCAGCAAAGAAAACCCGGGCAATCAGCCCCAGCATTTT. Protein product: CASSKENPGNQPQHF.

J is TRBJ1-5 and V is TRBV6-5; the D gene is possibly TRBD1 (6 bases). Germline loops: CDR1 MNHEY, CDR2 SVGAGI. Trimming cost V 10 bases and J 3 bases, with 19 bases left between them. The CDR3 is 15 amino acids. The CDR3 here is CATRVGQIYNQPQHF. The CDR3 bases are TGTGCCACCCGTGTTGGACAGATCTACAATCAGCCCCAGCATTTT.

The rearrangement uses TRBV6-5 and TRBJ2-7, with D perhaps TRBD2 (6 bases). V was shortened by 0 bases and J by 0 bases, with 9 bases between the two germline ends. Germline lookup yields CDR1 MNHEY and CDR2 SVGAGI. This CDR3 has 15 residues. CDR3 loop: CASSYSTGGSYEQYF. The CDR3 DNA reads TGTGCCAGCAGTTACTCGACCGGGGGCTCCTACGAGCAGTACTTC.